Here is one TCR beta chain with its context. The entry originates in a study of OX40 agonist ivuxolimab in advanced cancers. Clones were sequenced by immunoSEQ multiplex PCR, and TCRdb holds only the in-frame ones, with some missing. The repertoire includes 25,000 to 30,000 clones, about 79% of them detected once, and about 15% sits in the top ten. This specimen consisted of CD4+ or CD8+ T cells sorted from blood, obtained in a trial of the OX40 agonist ivuxolimab. This TCR derives from an adult with an advanced solid tumor such as melanoma, head and neck, liver or kidney cancer.

The CDR3, as DNA: TGTGCCAGCAGTTACTCTACGCGGGGGCGAAATTCACCCCTCCACTTT. It specifies CASSYSTRGRNSPLHF. The chain combines TRBV6-5 with TRBJ1-6; maybe TRBD1 (6 bases). The CDR3 spans 16 residues. Germline V lookup: CDR1 MNHEY, CDR2 SVGAGI. The V gene lost 0 bases and the J gene lost 7 bases, with 13 bases spanning the gap.